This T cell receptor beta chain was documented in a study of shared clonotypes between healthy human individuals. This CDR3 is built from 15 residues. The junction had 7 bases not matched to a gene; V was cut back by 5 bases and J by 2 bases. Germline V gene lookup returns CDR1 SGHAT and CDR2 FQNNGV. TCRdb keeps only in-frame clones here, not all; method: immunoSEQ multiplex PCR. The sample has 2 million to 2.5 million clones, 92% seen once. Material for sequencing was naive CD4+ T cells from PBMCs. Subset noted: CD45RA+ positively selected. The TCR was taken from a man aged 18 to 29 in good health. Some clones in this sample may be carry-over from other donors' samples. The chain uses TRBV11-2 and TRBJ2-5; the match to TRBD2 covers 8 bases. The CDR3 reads CASSRTPGGQETQYF. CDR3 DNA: TGTGCCAGCAGCCGTACACCGGGAGGGCAAGAGACCCAGTACTTC.